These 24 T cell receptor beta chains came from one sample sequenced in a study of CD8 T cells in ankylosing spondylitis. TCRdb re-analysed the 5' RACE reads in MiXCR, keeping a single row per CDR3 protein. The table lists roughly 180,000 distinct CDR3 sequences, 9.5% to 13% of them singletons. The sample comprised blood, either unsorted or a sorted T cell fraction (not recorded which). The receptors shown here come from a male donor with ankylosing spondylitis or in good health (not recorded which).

Written as DNA, the CDR3 is TGTGCCAGCAGCTTAGTACGAGGGGGGTTGATGAATGAGCAGTTCTTC. Translated: CASSLVRGGLMNEQFF. V and J are TRBV11-3 and TRBJ2-1, with D perhaps matching TRBD1 or TRBD2 (6 bases each). Per germline, CDR1 SGHNT and CDR2 YENEEA. This CDR3 contains 16 residues. Trimming stripped 1 base from V and 7 bases from J, with 17 bases between.

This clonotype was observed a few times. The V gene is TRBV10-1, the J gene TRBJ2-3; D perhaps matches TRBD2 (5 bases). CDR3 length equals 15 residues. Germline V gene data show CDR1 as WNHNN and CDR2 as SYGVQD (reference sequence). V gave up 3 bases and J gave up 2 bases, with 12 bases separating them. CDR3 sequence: CASSDSGSYTDTQYF. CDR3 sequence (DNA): TGCGCCAGCAGTGACAGCGGATCCTACACAGATACGCAGTATTTT.

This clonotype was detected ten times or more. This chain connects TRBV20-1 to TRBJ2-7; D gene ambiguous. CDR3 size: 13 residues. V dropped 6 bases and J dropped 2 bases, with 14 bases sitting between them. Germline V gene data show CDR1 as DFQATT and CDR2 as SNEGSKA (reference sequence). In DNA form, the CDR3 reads TGCAGTGCCCCGGGCGGCAGTGCCTACGAGCAGTACTTC. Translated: CSAPGGSAYEQYF.

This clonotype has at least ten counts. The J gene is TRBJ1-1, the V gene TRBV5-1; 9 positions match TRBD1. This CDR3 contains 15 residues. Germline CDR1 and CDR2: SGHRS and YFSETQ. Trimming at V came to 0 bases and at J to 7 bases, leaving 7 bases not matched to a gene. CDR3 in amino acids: CASSLVLQGASEAFF. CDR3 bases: TGCGCCAGCAGCTTGGTTCTACAGGGGGCCAGTGAAGCTTTCTTT.

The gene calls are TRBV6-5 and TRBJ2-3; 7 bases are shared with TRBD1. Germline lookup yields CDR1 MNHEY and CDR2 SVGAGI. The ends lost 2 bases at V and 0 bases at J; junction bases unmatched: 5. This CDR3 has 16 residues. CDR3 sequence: CASSYEQGLSTDTQYF. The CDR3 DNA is TGTGCCAGCAGTTACGAACAGGGGCTAAGCACAGATACGCAGTATTTT.

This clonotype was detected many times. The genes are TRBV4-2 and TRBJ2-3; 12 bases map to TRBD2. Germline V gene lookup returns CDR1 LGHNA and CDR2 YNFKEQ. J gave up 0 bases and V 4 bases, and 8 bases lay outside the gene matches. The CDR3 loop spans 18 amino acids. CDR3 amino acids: CASSPGLAGILSTDTQYF. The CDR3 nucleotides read TGTGCCAGCAGCCCCGGACTAGCGGGGATTCTTAGCACAGATACGCAGTATTTT.

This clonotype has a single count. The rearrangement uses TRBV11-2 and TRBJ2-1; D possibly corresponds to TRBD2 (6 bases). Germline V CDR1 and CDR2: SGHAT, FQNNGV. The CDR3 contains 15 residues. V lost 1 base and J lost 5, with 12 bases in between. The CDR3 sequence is CASSLGTSWNNEQFF. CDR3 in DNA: TGTGCCAGCAGCTTAGGTACTAGCTGGAACAATGAGCAGTTCTTC.

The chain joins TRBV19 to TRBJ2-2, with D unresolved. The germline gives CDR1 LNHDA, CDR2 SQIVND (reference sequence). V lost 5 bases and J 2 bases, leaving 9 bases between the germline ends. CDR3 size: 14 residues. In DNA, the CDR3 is TGTGCCAGTAGTTTACACAGTAACACCGGGGAGCTGTTTTTT. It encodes CASSLHSNTGELFF.

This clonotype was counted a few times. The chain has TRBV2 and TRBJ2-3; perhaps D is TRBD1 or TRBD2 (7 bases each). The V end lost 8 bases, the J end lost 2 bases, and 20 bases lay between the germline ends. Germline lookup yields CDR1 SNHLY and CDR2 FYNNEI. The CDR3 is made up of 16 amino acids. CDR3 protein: CASGRGGHPHTDTQYF. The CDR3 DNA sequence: TGTGCCAGCGGCAGGGGGGGCCACCCCCACACAGATACGCAGTATTTT.

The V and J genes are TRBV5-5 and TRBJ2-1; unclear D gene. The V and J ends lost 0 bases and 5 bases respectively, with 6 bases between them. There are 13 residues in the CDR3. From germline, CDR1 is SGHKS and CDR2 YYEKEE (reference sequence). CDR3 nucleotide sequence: TGTGCCAGCAGCTTGGACATCGACAATGAGCAGTTCTTC. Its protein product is CASSLDIDNEQFF.

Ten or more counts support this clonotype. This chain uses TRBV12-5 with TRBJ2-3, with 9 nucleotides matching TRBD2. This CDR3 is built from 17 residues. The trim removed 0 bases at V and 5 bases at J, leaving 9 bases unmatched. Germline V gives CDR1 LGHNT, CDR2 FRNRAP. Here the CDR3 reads CASGLVGAGGGEDTQYF. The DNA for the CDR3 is TGTGCTAGTGGTTTGGTTGGAGCGGGAGGAGGGGAAGATACGCAGTATTTT.

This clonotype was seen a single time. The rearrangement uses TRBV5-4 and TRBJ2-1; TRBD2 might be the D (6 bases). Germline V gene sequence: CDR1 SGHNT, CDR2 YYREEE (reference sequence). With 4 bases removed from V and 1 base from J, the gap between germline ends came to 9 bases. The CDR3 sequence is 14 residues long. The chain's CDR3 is CASSNGLSYNEQFF. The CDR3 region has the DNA TGTGCCAGCAGCAACGGACTATCCTACAATGAGCAGTTCTTC.

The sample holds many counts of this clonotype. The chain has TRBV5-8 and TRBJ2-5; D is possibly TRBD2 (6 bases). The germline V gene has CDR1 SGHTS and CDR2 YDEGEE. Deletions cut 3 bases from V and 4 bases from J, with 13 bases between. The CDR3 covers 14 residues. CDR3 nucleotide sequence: TGTGCCAGCAGCTCCGGGGCGGGAAGAGAGACCCAGTACTTC. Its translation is CASSSGAGRETQYF.

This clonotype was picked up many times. The CDR3 DNA sequence: TGCGCCAGCAGCCCAGAAGGAGGGGAGCAGTACTTC. This translates into CASSPEGGEQYF. The chain links TRBV5-1 to TRBJ2-7; TRBD2 is a possible D gene (6 bases). From germline, CDR1 is SGHRS and CDR2 YFSETQ. This CDR3 contains 12 residues. V lost 4 bases and J 7 bases, leaving 12 bases between the germline ends.

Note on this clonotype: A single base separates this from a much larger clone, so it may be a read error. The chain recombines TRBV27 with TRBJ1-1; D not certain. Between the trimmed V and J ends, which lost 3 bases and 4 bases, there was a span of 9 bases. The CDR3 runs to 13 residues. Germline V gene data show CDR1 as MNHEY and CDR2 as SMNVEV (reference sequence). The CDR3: CASSFLGPTEAFF. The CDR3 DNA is TGTGCCAGCAGTTTCCTGGGCCCCACTGAAGCTTTCTTT.

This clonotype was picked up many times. CDR3 nucleotide sequence: TGTGCCAGCAGCGCGCTTGAGGGCCGGACTAGCGGTTTTTTTGAGCAGTTCTTC. Protein product: CASSALEGRTSGFFEQFF. This sequence joins TRBV12-3 or TRBV12-4 and TRBJ2-1; the match to TRBD2 covers 10 bases. V lost 6 bases to trimming and J lost 9 bases; unmatched junction nucleotides: 20. The CDR3 has 18 amino acids.

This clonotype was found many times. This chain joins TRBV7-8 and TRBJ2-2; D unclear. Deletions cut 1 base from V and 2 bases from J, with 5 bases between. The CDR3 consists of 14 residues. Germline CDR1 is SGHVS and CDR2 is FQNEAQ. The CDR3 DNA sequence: TGTGCCAGCAGCTTAGTTATTAACACCGGGGAGCTGTTTTTT. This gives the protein CASSLVINTGELFF.

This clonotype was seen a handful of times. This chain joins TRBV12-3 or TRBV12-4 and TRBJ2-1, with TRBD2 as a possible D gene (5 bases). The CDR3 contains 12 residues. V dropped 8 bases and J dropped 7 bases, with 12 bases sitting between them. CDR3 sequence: CASGPPGNEQFF. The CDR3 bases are TGTGCCAGCGGCCCGCCGGGGAATGAGCAGTTCTTC.

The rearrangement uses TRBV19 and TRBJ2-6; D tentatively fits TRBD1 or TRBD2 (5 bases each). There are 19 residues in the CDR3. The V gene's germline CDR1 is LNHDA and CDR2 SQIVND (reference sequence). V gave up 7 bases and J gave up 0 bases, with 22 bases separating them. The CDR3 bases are TGTGCCAGTAACCCTTCATGGGGGACGATGCGCTCTGGGGCCAACGTCCTGACTTTC. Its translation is CASNPSWGTMRSGANVLTF.

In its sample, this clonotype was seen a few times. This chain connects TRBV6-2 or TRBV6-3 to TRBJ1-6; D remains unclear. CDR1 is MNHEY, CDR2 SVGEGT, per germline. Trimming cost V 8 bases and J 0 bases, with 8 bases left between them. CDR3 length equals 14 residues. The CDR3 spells CASGQSSYNSPLHF. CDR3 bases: TGTGCCAGCGGCCAGAGCTCCTATAATTCACCCCTCCACTTT.

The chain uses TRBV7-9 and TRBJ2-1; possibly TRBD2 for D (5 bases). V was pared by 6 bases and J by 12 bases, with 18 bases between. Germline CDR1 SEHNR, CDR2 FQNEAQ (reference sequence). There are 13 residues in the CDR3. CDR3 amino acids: CASRRASEAVQFF. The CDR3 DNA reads TGTGCCAGCAGGCGGGCGTCCGAGGCGGTGCAGTTCTTC.

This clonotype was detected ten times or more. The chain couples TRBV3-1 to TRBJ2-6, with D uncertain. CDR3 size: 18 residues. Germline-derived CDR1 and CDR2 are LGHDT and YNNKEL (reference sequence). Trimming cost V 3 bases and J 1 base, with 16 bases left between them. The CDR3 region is CASSHSDWTLSGANVLTF. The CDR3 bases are TGTGCCAGCAGCCACTCCGACTGGACCCTGTCTGGGGCCAACGTCCTGACTTTC. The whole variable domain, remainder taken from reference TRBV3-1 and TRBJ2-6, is DTAVSQTPKYLVTQMGNDKSIKCEQNLGHDTMYWYKQDSKKFLKIMFSYNNKELIINETVPNRFSPKSPDKAHLNLHINSLELGDSAVYFCASSHSDWTLSGANVLTFGAGSRLTVL.

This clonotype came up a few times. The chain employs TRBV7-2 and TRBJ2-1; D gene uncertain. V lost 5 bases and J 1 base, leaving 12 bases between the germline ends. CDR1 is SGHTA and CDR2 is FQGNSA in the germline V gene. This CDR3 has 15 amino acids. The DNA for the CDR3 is TGTGCCAGCAGCCCCACCATCGGTTCCTACAATGAGCAGTTCTTC. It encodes CASSPTIGSYNEQFF.

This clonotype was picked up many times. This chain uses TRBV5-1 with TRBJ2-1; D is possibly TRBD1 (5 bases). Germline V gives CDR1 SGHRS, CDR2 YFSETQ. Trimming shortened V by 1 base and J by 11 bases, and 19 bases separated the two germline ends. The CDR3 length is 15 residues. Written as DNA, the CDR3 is TGCGCCAGCAGCTTGCAGGGCCCCAATGGGGCTAAGCAGTTCTTC. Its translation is CASSLQGPNGAKQFF.